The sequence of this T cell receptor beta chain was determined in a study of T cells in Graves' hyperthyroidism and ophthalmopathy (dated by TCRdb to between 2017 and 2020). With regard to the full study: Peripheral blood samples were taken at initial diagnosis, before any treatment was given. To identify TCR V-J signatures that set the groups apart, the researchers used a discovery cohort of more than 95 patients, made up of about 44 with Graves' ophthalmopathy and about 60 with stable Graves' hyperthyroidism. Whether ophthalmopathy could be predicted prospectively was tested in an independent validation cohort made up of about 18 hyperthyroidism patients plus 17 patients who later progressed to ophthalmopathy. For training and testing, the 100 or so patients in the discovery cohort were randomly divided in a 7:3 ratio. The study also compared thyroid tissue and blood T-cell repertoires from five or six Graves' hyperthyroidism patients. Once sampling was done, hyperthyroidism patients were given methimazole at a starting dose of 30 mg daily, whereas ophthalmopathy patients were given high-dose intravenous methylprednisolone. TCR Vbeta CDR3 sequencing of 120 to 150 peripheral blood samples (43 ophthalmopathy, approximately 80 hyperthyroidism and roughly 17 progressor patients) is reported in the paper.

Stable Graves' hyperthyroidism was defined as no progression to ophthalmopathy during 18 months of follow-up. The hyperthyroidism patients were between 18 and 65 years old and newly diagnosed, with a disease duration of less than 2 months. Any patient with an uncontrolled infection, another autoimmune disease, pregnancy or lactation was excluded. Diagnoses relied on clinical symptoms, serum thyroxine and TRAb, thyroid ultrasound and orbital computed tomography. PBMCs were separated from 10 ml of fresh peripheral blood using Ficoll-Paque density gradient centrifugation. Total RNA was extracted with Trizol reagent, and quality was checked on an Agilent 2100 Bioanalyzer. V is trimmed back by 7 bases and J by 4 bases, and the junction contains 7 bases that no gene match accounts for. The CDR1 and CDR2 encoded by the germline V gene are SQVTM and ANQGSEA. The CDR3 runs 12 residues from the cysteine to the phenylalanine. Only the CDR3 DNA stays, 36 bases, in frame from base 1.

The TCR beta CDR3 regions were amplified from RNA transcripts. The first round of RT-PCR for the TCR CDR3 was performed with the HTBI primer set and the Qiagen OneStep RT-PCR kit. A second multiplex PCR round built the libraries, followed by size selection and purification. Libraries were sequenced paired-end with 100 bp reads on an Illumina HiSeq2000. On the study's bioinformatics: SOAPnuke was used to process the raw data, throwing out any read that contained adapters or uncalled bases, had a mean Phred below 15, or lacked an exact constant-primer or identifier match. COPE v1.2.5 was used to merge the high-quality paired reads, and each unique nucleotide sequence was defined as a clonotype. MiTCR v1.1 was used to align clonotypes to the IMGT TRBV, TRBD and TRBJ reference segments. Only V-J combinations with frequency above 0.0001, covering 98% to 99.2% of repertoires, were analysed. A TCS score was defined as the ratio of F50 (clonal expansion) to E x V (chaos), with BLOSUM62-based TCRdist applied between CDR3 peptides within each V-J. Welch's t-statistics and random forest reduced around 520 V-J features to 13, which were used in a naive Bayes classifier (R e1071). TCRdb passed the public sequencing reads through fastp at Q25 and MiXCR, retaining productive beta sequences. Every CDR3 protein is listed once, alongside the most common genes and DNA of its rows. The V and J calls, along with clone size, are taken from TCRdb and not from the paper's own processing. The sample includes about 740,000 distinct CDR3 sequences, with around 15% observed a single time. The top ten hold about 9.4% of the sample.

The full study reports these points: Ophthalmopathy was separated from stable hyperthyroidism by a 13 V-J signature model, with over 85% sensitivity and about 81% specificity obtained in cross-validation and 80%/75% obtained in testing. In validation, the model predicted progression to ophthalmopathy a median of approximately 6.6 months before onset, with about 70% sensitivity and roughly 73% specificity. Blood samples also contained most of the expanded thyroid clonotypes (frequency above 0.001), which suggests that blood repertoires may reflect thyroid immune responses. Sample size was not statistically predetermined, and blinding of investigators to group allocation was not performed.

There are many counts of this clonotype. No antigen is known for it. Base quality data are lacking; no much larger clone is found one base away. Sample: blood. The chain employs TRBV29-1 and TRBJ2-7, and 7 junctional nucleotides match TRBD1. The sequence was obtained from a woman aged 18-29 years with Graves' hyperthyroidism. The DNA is TGCAGCGGCGGACCGACAGGGTACGAGCAGTACTTC. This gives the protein CSGGPTGYEQYF.